Detailed here is one T cell receptor (beta chain). Germline values: CDR1 SGHVS, CDR2 FQNEAQ. The V and J ends lost 5 bases and 6 bases respectively, with 7 bases between them. This CDR3 is 11 amino acids long. The data stem from a study of blood T cell repertoires in COVID-19. For the study at large: COVID-19 samples collected from the United States, Italy and Spain covered acute and convalescent phases. T cells, B-cell-depleted T cells, or PBMCs provided the cDNA or gDNA that served as material.

Authors' methods: The authors estimated nucleated cell counts from reference gene primer amplification. Profiled with immunoSEQ multiplex PCR; TCRdb holds only in-frame clones, not every one. V and J calls plus clone size are reproduced from that table; the DNA served to infer D and trimming. Of about 16,000 clones listed, roughly 90% were seen once; the top ten hold 5.2%. This TCR was sampled from a human donor in a cohort sampled during active COVID-19. Material for sequencing was peripheral blood. This chain uses TRBV7-8 with TRBJ1-1; no clear D gene. DNA of the CDR3: TGTGCCAGCAGCCCTATGTCTGAAGCTTTCTTT. It translates to CASSPMSEAFF.